The rows below give T cell receptor beta chains drawn from one sample of a study of technical replicates of blood from a handful of donors. Assay: immunoSEQ multiplex PCR; the TCRdb copy retains only in-frame clones and omits some. The table lists 80,000 to 95,000 clones, about 93% of them singletons. Source material: T cells isolated from PBMCs. These TCRs come from a human donor in good health. Each CDR3 is given with its conserved first and last residue. The D gene is left open where the match is weak. The size of a clone is reported for some rows only, either as once, few or many, or as a class for expanded clones.

d_gene	v_gene	abundance	j_gene	CDR3aa	CDR3nt
NA	TRBV2	NA	TRBJ2-7	CASSKPFYEQYF	TGTGCCAGCAGTAAGCCCTTCTACGAGCAGTACTTC
NA	TRBV6-6	NA	TRBJ1-5	CASGGGGYNQPQHF	TGTGCCAGCGGCGGGGGGGGCTACAATCAGCCCCAGCATTTT
NA	TRBV12-5	NA	TRBJ1-5	CASGFAGNQPQHF	TGTGCTAGTGGTTTCGCGGGCAATCAGCCCCAGCATTTT
TRBD1	TRBV7-9	NA	TRBJ2-7	CASSLVGQSYEQYF	TGTGCCAGCAGCTTAGTGGGACAGAGTTACGAGCAGTACTTC
NA	TRBV30	few	TRBJ1-1	CAWSVLGGGTEAFF	TGTGCCTGGAGTGTACTTGGGGGAGGGACTGAAGCTTTCTTT
NA	TRBV4-1	NA	TRBJ1-4	CASSQESGGLGEKLFF	TGCGCCAGCAGCCAAGAAAGCGGGGGATTGGGTGAAAAACTGTTTTTT
TRBD2	TRBV29-1	NA	TRBJ2-1	CSVEGLAGVAYNEQFF	TGCAGCGTCGAGGGACTAGCGGGAGTAGCCTACAATGAGCAGTTCTTC
TRBD2	TRBV5-1	NA	TRBJ2-1	CASRSGGGAYNEQFF	TGCGCCAGCAGGTCGGGCGGGGGGGCCTACAATGAGCAGTTCTTC
TRBD1	TRBV6-1	NA	TRBJ1-2	CASRTGAPYGYTF	TGTGCCAGTAGGACAGGGGCTCCCTATGGCTACACCTTC
TRBD2	TRBV28	NA	TRBJ2-2	CASSPSGLTEIKNTGELFF	TGTGCCAGCAGTCCTAGCGGTCTAACTGAAATCAAGAACACCGGGGAGCTGTTTTTT
NA	TRBV5-1	NA	TRBJ2-1	CASSFSFMRRDEQFF	TGCGCCAGCAGCTTCTCGTTCATGCGAAGAGATGAGCAGTTCTTC
NA	TRBV6-1	NA	TRBJ2-1	CASRQRIMSYNEQFF	TGTGCCAGCAGACAGCGGATAATGTCCTACAATGAGCAGTTCTTC
NA	TRBV27	once	TRBJ1-1	CASSSQGNTEAFF	TGTGCCAGCAGTTCACAGGGGAACACTGAAGCTTTCTTT
TRBD1	TRBV5-6	once	TRBJ2-5	CASIHSGTGGRETQYF	TGTGCCAGCATCCACTCAGGGACAGGGGGCAGGGAGACCCAGTACTTC
NA	TRBV5-8	NA	TRBJ2-1	CASSPPGFDYNEQFF	TGTGCCAGCAGCCCCCCAGGGTTCGATTACAATGAGCAGTTCTTC
NA	TRBV5-5	NA	TRBJ2-7	CASSLGPHEQYF	TGTGCCAGCAGCTTGGGGCCCCACGAGCAGTACTTC
TRBD2	TRBV6-4	NA	TRBJ2-2	CASTTTSGSSGELFF	TGTGCCAGCACCACGACTAGCGGGAGTTCAGGGGAGCTGTTTTTT
NA	TRBV13	NA	TRBJ1-2	CASSAQVFYGYTF	TGTGCCAGCAGCGCACAGGTTTTCTATGGCTACACCTTC
NA	TRBV30	once	TRBJ2-1	CAWSPTPRRGTRISYNEQFF	TGTGCCTGGAGTCCGACCCCTAGGCGGGGGACACGAATCTCCTACAATGAGCAGTTCTTC
NA	TRBV7-9	NA	TRBJ1-5	CASSPGQQYSNQPQHF	TGTGCCAGCAGCCCCGGACAGCAGTATAGCAATCAGCCCCAGCATTTT
TRBD2	TRBV28	NA	TRBJ2-1	CASSLSSGRSENEQFF	TGTGCCAGCAGTCTCTCTAGCGGGAGATCGGAGAATGAGCAGTTCTTC
NA	TRBV28	NA	TRBJ1-2	CASSFLQGIYGYTF	TGTGCCAGCAGTTTTCTGCAGGGAATCTATGGCTACACCTTC